This T cell receptor (beta chain) was recorded in a study of human T cells and chemical hapten exposure (dated by TCRdb to the early 2020s). Looking at the study overall: For sensitization, 2% DPC in acetone was applied to a 2 cm by 2 cm area of upper inner arm skin. Blood samples were taken from patients before sensitization (week 0) and then at 2, 6 and about 24 weeks after DPC sensitization. Libraries were combined into a pool for sequencing, and differences in TCR yield between samples came mainly from small differences in library volumes within the pool. Weekly therapeutic DPC doses were additionally applied to the scalp of patients throughout the approximately 25-week study period. Approximately 30 alopecia patients provided blood for TCR sequencing at one to four time points (pre-sensitization, 2, 6 and 24 weeks). Peripheral blood TCR repertoire changes were tracked in vivo in alopecia patients during primary and secondary sensitization to the hapten diphenylcyclopropenone (DPC). Alopecia areata with under or over 50% scalp involvement, alopecia totalis and alopecia universalis were represented in the patient cohort, which was mostly female. Patch testing was done on the upper back using Finn chambers containing 0.01% DPC, and results were scored after 6 days according to International Contact Dermatitis Research Group standards.

This clonotype was counted between two and nine times. The specificity of this receptor is unknown. One base away there is no much larger clone; base qualities are not given. Results and caveats for the whole study, not just this receptor: DPC sensitization did not change how many TCRs were above 1 in 1000 frequency, and no evidence was found of alterations in global repertoire structure. Compared with pre-sensitization or healthy control sets, expanded TCRs formed significantly more large CDR3 similarity clusters, which is consistent with antigen-driven responses. All patients had alopecia, a presumed autoimmune disease, so their immune response might differ from that of healthy individuals. Repeated subsampling changed both the strength of the expansion versus patch-test correlation and the threshold at which the correlation became significant. A positive correlation was found between the number of PT1 expanded TCRs and patch test score, with significance reached at thresholds 8, 16 and 32 but not 4.

Libraries were constructed by RACE. TCRdb shows the sequencer as NextSeq 500. Library preparation attached unique molecular identifiers to individual cDNA molecules for quantitative, reproducible TCR counting. From each blood RNA sample, both TCR alpha and TCR beta chains were sequenced. The study's processing was this. The median number of TCRs per sample was approximately 93,000, ranging from about 23,224 to 750,000. V, J and CDR3 annotation of the TCR reads was performed with the Decombinator software suite. To make PS versus PT1 abundance plots, every sample was subsampled to the same number of TCRs (28,000). Expanded TCRs were defined as absent before sensitization and observed at least eight times at the 2-week time point. TCRdb passed the public sequencing reads through fastp at Q25 and MiXCR, retaining productive beta sequences. Each entry is one CDR3 protein sequence, shown with its most common DNA and genes. The V and J calls were determined by TCRdb, not by the authors. Across this sample there are around 250,000 distinct CDR3 sequences, with about 9% seen only once. Approximately 2.3% of the sample lies in the top ten.

This specimen's time point label, per the study, means: pre-sensitization, week 0. The treatment or condition label, as the study defines it: therapeutic diphenylcyclopropenone sensitization with weekly scalp DPC. Blood at each patch-test visit was drawn before the patch test was applied. Patients were eligible if aged 18 to 70, diagnosed with alopecia and judged suitable for DPC therapy, and pregnant patients were excluded. Total RNA was extracted from unfractionated whole blood that had been collected in Tempus Blood RNA tubes. From the cysteine through the phenylalanine, the CDR3 covers 16 amino acids. The retained sequence is limited to the CDR3, 48 bases, with the frame set at the first base. From V the trimming removes 4 bases and from J it removes 0 bases, while the gene matches leave 5 bases of the junction unaccounted for. The germline V gene (reference sequence) yields PRHDT for CDR1 and FYEKMQ for CDR2.

The sequence derives from a woman in her thirties or forties with alopecia areata. Some clones in this sample may be carry-over from other donors' samples. This chain is built from TRBV13 and TRBJ2-3, with TRBD2 identical over 9 junction bases. This specimen consisted of whole blood, obtained in connection with sensitization to the hapten diphenylcyclopropenone (DPC). The CDR3 region: CASSSRLAASTDTQYF. Here is the DNA: TGTGCCAGCAGCTCCCGACTAGCGGCTAGCACAGATACGCAGTATTTT.